This TCR beta chain is drawn from a study of radiation and T cells in renal cell carcinoma. Overall study findings and caveats: In blood, top tumor clones expanded by 2 weeks, shrinking by 4.

Trimming took 5 bases from V and 7 from J; bases not matched to a gene: 7. Germline V gene data show CDR1 as WSHSY and CDR2 as SAAADI. The CDR3 is made up of 14 amino acids. In the case of this clone: Its antigen is still unknown.

Assay: immunoSEQ multiplex PCR; the TCRdb copy retains only in-frame clones and omits some. Of 150,000 to 200,000 clones detected, about 85% appear once; the ten largest clones hold approximately 10%. The time point: blood 4 weeks post-SBRT, at nephrectomy. Treatment given: 15 Gy SBRT to primary tumor, nephrectomy 4 weeks later. Radiation-treated patients gave blood at baseline, week 2 and week 4. The input for sequencing was blood, taken from a patient whose treatment included radiotherapy and nephrectomy. The rearrangement links TRBV10-2 to TRBJ1-2, with TRBD1 matching 10 bases. The TCR was taken from a woman aged 45-59 years with renal cell carcinoma. CDR3 DNA: TGCGCCAGCAGTAACCGCGACAGGGGGCTTGGCTACACCTTC. Translating gives CASSNRDRGLGYTF.